Shown below are 27 T cell receptor beta chains from a single sample sequenced in a study of Graves' ophthalmopathy and Graves' hyperthyroidism. Amplification from RNA transcripts yielded the TCR beta CDR3 regions. RT-PCR was first run with HTBI primers, then multiplex PCR in a second round. TCRdb called the multiplex PCR reads again in MiXCR, with one record for every CDR3 protein. The repertoire has hundreds of thousands of distinct CDR3 sequences, approximately 15% of them found once; the top ten carry 9.8%. What was sequenced was blood. The receptors were sampled from a woman aged 25 to 39 with Graves' ophthalmopathy.

The sample holds many counts of this clonotype. This chain connects TRBV4-1 to TRBJ2-7; D perhaps matches TRBD2 (7 bases). The CDR3 has 12 amino acids. Germline values: CDR1 MGHRA, CDR2 YSYEKL. Trimming removed 6 bases at V and 6 bases at J, with 12 bases between. As DNA, the CDR3 is TGCGCCAGCAGATCGGGGGGCGGCGAGCAGTACTTC. It specifies CASRSGGGEQYF.

Ten or more counts support this clonotype. The chain is built from TRBV6-5 and TRBJ2-7; TRBD1 aligns across 11 bases. V trimming: 4 bases; J trimming: 6 bases; junction bases outside the gene matches: 2. Germline V gene sequence: CDR1 MNHEY, CDR2 SVGAGI. This CDR3 has 13 residues. DNA for the CDR3: TGTGCCAGCAGTTCGGACAGGGGGCTCGAGCAGTACTTC. Encoded protein: CASSSDRGLEQYF.

A few counts support this clonotype. V usage is TRBV30 and J usage is TRBJ2-5, with TRBD2 as a possible D gene (5 bases). Germline loops: CDR1 GTSNPN, CDR2 SVGIG (reference sequence). The CDR3 consists of 13 residues. The V gene lost 5 bases and the J gene lost 4 bases, with 14 bases spanning the gap. CDR3 sequence: CAWAGLLGETQYF. CDR3 in DNA: TGTGCCTGGGCGGGTCTCCTCGGAGAGACCCAGTACTTC.

Ten or more counts support this clonotype. V and J are TRBV4-1 and TRBJ1-6; D unclear. The CDR3 spans 12 residues. CDR1 is MGHRA, CDR2 YSYEKL, per germline. V was clipped by 0 bases and J by 11 bases, with 5 bases between them. The CDR3 loop is CASSQDFTPLHF. The CDR3, as DNA: TGCGCCAGCAGCCAAGATTTCACACCCCTCCACTTT.

This clonotype was counted at least ten times. The chain uses TRBV9 and TRBJ1-6; 7 bases are a match to TRBD1. V shed 0 bases, J shed 6 bases, and the junction held 3 bases outside the gene matches. Germline V CDR1 and CDR2: SGDLS, YYNGEE. This CDR3 region has 15 residues. This chain's CDR3 is CASSVAGGANSPLHF. In nucleotides, the CDR3 is TGTGCCAGCAGCGTAGCAGGGGGTGCTAATTCACCCCTCCACTTT.

This clonotype was counted between two and nine times. The V call is TRBV30, the J call TRBJ2-2, with 8 bases identical to TRBD2. The germline gives CDR1 GTSNPN, CDR2 SVGIG (reference sequence). The V and J ends lost 7 bases and 2 bases, in that order; junction bases with no gene match: 6. The CDR3 consists of 14 residues. In nucleotides, the CDR3 is TGTGCCTTTATTAGCGGGACCAACACCGGGGAGCTGTTTTTT. Translated: CAFISGTNTGELFF.

The rearrangement uses TRBV12-3 or TRBV12-4 and TRBJ1-1; TRBD1 aligns across 7 bases. The CDR3 runs to 17 residues. The junction had 8 bases not matched to a gene; V was cut back by 0 bases and J by 1 base. The CDR3 sequence: CASSLAVGGRTNTEAFF. The CDR3 DNA reads as TGTGCCAGCAGTTTAGCGGTAGGGGGCCGAACGAACACTGAAGCTTTCTTT.

In this sample, this clonotype turned up many times. This chain connects TRBV11-2 to TRBJ2-7; D might be TRBD1 or TRBD2, each matching 5 bases. Germline V gives CDR1 SGHAT, CDR2 FQNNGV. V was pared by 3 bases and J by 2 bases, with 14 bases between. CDR3 size: 15 residues. CDR3 DNA: TGTGCCAGCAGCTTCGGGGCCAGCCCCACCTACGAGCAGTACTTC. Residues: CASSFGASPTYEQYF.

Concerning this clonotype itself: A junction end diverges from the germline sequence, so it may reflect a read error. The chain combines TRBV15 with TRBJ2-6, with D tentatively TRBD1 (6 bases). Per the germline V gene, CDR1 is LNHNV and CDR2 is YYDKDF (reference sequence). This CDR3 has 15 amino acids. CDR3 sequence reads: CAASREGAGANVLTF. Here the CDR3 DNA reads TGTGCCGCCAGCAGAGAGGGGGCTGGGGCCAACGTCCTGACTTTC.

This clonotype was observed many times. V is TRBV28 and J is TRBJ2-4, with D possibly TRBD2 on 6 matching bases. V gave up 2 bases and J gave up 1 base, with 9 bases separating them. Germline lookup yields CDR1 MDHEN and CDR2 SYDVKM. This CDR3 has 15 residues. CDR3 coding DNA: TGTGCCAGCAGTTTAAGGGCGGGGGCCAAAAACATTCAGTACTTC. As protein: CASSLRAGAKNIQYF.

This clonotype was seen at least ten times. The chain recombines TRBV6-1 with TRBJ1-6, with D perhaps TRBD1 (6 bases). Trimming shortened V by 1 base and J by 10 bases, and 8 bases separated the two germline ends. CDR1 and CDR2 (germline): MNHNS, SASEGT. CDR3 length: 13 amino acids. The CDR3 DNA sequence: TGTGCCAGCAGTGAAGGGCAGGGGTCACCCCTCCACTTT. It is translated as CASSEGQGSPLHF.

This chain links TRBV20-1 with TRBJ2-5; 10 bases are a match to TRBD2. CDR1 and CDR2 (germline): DFQATT, SNEGSKA (reference sequence). The trim removed 4 bases at V and 5 bases at J, leaving 7 bases unmatched. The CDR3 runs 14 residues. The CDR3 spells CSANQRGGRETQYF. CDR3 nucleotide sequence: TGCAGTGCTAACCAGCGGGGGGGCCGTGAGACCCAGTACTTC.

This sequence joins TRBV2 and TRBJ1-1, with a weak D call TRBD1 (6 bases). The V end was cut by 7 bases, the J end by 3 bases, with 18 bases between. Germline CDR1 and CDR2: SNHLY and FYNNEI. CDR3 length: 15 amino acids. The CDR3 is CASMKRARGDTEAFF. The DNA for the CDR3 is TGTGCCAGCATGAAAAGGGCAAGGGGGGACACTGAAGCTTTCTTT.

At least ten counts were recorded for this clonotype. This chain links TRBV19 with TRBJ1-1; D unclear. This CDR3 comprises 11 residues. Trimming removed 7 bases from V and 1 base from J, with 4 bases in between. CDR1 and CDR2 from the germline V gene are LNHDA and SQIVND (reference sequence). The CDR3 region has the DNA TGTGCCAGTATCAAGAACACTGAAGCTTTCTTT. It translates to CASIKNTEAFF. Complete variable domain (other parts from reference TRBV19 and TRBJ1-1): DGGITQSPKYLFRKEGQNVTLSCEQNLNHDAMYWYRQDPGQGLRLIYYSQIVNDFQKGDIAEGYSVSREKKESFPLTVTSAQKNPTAFYLCASIKNTEAFFGQGTRLTVV.

This clonotype occurred many times. The V gene is TRBV19, the J gene TRBJ1-1; the D is unclear. The CDR3 has 15 amino acids. V was shortened by 5 bases and J by 2 bases, with 15 bases between the two germline ends. Looked up from germline, CDR1 is LNHDA and CDR2 is SQIVND (reference sequence). This CDR3 is CASSHSPTRNTEAFF. CDR3 in DNA: TGTGCCAGTAGTCACTCACCGACGAGAAACACTGAAGCTTTCTTT.

This clonotype was seen ten or more times. In DNA, the CDR3 is TGCAGTGCTAGGGTTGGGACATTCTACGAGCAGTACTTC. This sequence encodes CSARVGTFYEQYF. This chain joins TRBV20-1 and TRBJ2-7, with D perhaps TRBD1 (6 bases). This CDR3 region has 13 residues. V was pared by 3 bases and J by 3 bases, with 12 bases between. The germline CDR1 and CDR2 sequences are DFQATT and SNEGSKA (reference sequence).

The chain combines TRBV19 with TRBJ1-5, with 9 bases lining up with TRBD1. The germline V gene encodes CDR1 LNHDA and CDR2 SQIVND (reference sequence). Trimming took 7 bases from V and 6 from J; bases not matched to a gene: 13. The CDR3 has 16 amino acids. DNA of the CDR3: TGTGCCAGTAAACCATCCGGGACAGGGAAGGGTCAGCCCCAGCATTTT. Translated: CASKPSGTGKGQPQHF.

V usage is TRBV27 and J usage is TRBJ1-5; D is unresolved. The V gene's germline CDR1 is MNHEY and CDR2 SMNVEV (reference sequence). The V and J ends lost 1 base and 11 bases respectively, with 12 bases between them. The CDR3 consists of 13 residues. The CDR3 reads CASSLYPRGSQHF. CDR3 nucleotide sequence: TGTGCCAGCAGTTTATACCCCCGCGGGTCCCAGCATTTT.

This chain uses TRBV27 with TRBJ2-7; tentatively, D is TRBD2 (5 bases). The V gene's germline CDR1 is MNHEY and CDR2 SMNVEV (reference sequence). The CDR3 has 14 amino acids. V gave up 10 bases and J gave up 2 bases, with 18 bases separating them. The CDR3 loop is CATPKWGETYEQYF. The CDR3, as DNA: TGTGCCACCCCGAAATGGGGAGAGACCTACGAGCAGTACTTC.

This clonotype was recorded at least ten times. This CDR3 reads CASRQAAGGQPQHF. As DNA, the CDR3 is TGTGCCAGCAGACAAGCCGCAGGGGGACAGCCCCAGCATTTT. This chain links TRBV7-2 with TRBJ1-5; TRBD1 matches 7 bases. Germline V gene data show CDR1 as SGHTA and CDR2 as FQGNSA. The CDR3 covers 14 residues. Trimming removed 6 bases from V and 7 bases from J; junction bases left unmatched: 9. The full variable domain, with the rest looked up from reference TRBV7-2 and TRBJ1-5, is GAGVSQSPSNKVTEKGKDVELRCDPISGHTALYWYRQSLGQGLEFLIYFQGNSAPDKSGLPSDRFSAERTGGSVSTLTIQRTQQEDSAVYLCASRQAAGGQPQHFGDGTRLSIL.

This clonotype was detected ten times or more. The genes are TRBV5-1 and TRBJ1-1; 9 positions agree with TRBD1. Germline V gene data show CDR1 as SGHRS and CDR2 as YFSETQ. There are 15 residues in the CDR3. The ends lost 2 bases at V and 11 bases at J; junction bases unmatched: 13. CDR3 bases: TGCGCCAGCAGCTTAGGGGCCGGGACAGGGATAAATGCTTTCTTT. It specifies CASSLGAGTGINAFF.

The table lists this clonotype with many counts. This chain uses TRBV2 with TRBJ1-1; D uncertain. The V and J ends lost 4 bases and 11 bases respectively, with 11 bases between them. CDR1 is SNHLY, CDR2 FYNNEI, per germline. The CDR3 contains 11 residues. In DNA form, the CDR3 reads TGTGCCAGCAGTGGTCCACCGCGGGCTTTCTTT. Its translation: CASSGPPRAFF.

This clonotype has ten or more counts. J is TRBJ2-2 and V is TRBV6-1; D is ambiguous. CDR3 length: 16 residues. The germline V gene encodes CDR1 MNHNS and CDR2 SASEGT. With 6 bases removed from V and 0 bases from J, the gap between germline ends came to 14 bases. For the CDR3, the DNA is TGTGCCAGCAGGACTTTCGTGGCCTCGAACACCGGGGAGCTGTTTTTT. This encodes CASRTFVASNTGELFF.

Ten or more counts support this clonotype. The chain links TRBV20-1 to TRBJ1-5; D not certain. Between the trimmed V and J ends, which lost 3 bases and 1 base, there was a span of 10 bases. This CDR3 is built from 14 residues. From germline, CDR1 is DFQATT and CDR2 SNEGSKA (reference sequence). The CDR3 sequence: CSASEGYSNQPQHF. The CDR3 DNA is TGCAGTGCTAGCGAGGGTTACAGCAATCAGCCCCAGCATTTT.

The chain uses TRBV11-1 and TRBJ2-7; TRBD1 aligns across 10 bases. The CDR3 consists of 20 residues. Looked up from germline, CDR1 is SGHAT and CDR2 is FQDESV (reference sequence). Losses at the gene ends were 0 bases for V and 4 bases for J; bases not matched to a gene: 18. The CDR3 is CASSLASRGAPGQGLYEQYF. The CDR3 nucleotides are TGTGCCAGCAGCTTAGCCTCGAGGGGGGCACCGGGACAGGGGCTGTACGAGCAGTACTTC.

Only a few counts were recorded for this clonotype. The rearrangement links TRBV20-1 to TRBJ2-7; 8 bases agree with TRBD2. CDR1 and CDR2 (germline): DFQATT, SNEGSKA (reference sequence). The junction had 8 bases not matched to a gene; V was cut back by 0 bases and J by 4 bases. This CDR3 has 15 amino acids. The CDR3 loop is CSARDSRGGDYEQYF. The CDR3 nucleotides are TGCAGTGCTAGAGATTCCCGGGGGGGGGATTACGAGCAGTACTTC.

The chain combines TRBV28 with TRBJ2-2, with unresolved D. Trimming stripped 5 bases from V and 1 base from J, with 8 bases between. Looked up from germline, CDR1 is MDHEN and CDR2 is SYDVKM. The CDR3 extends over 14 amino acids. The CDR3 DNA follows: TGTGCCAGCAGTGGCGGTCTGAACACCGGGGAGCTGTTTTTT. Residues: CASSGGLNTGELFF.